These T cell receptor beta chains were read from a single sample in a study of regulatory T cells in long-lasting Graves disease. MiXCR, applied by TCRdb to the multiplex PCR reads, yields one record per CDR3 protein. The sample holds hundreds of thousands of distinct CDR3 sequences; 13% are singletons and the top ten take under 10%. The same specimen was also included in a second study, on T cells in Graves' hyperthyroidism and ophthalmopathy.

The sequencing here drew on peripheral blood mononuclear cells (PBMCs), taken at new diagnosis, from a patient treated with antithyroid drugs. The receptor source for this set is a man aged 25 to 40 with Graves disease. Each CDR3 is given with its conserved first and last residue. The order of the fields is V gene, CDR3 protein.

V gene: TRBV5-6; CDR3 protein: CASSWVTGDRVLAQYF
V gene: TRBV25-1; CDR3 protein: CASSEGLAGMTGELFF
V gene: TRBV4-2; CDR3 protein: CASSQEGGGADEQFF
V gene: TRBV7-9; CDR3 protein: CASSPQGEGNIQYF
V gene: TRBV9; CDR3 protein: CASSVEGNSNQPQHF
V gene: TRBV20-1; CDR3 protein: CSAEAPDRGVGETQYF
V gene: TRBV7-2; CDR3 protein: CASSWGQGGLDEQFF
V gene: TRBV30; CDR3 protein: CAWSIGEETQYF
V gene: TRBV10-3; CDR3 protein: CAIKGQEETQYF
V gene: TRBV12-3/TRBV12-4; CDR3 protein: CASSRGQGAANQPQHF
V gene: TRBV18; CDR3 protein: CASSRAEGDEQFF
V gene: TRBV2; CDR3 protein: CASVGRSYEQYF
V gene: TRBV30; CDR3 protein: CAWSAGTGAYNEQFF
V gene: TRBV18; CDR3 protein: CASSPPGGLEKLFF
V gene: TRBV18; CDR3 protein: CASSPYMAGGNQPQHF
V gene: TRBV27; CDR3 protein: CASSVTVYTEAFF
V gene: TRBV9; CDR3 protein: CASSSRTRSSGNTIYF
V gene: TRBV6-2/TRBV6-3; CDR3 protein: CASSYSLLAGAYEQYF
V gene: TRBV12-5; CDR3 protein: CASPLTSGSEETQYF
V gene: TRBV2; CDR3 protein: CASSQVARALYEQYF
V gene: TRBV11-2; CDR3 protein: CASSLVTDPGELFF
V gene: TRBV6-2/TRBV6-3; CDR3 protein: CASRIRPGAKNIQYF
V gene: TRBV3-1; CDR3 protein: CASSQERLTRRLNTEAFF
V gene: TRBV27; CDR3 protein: CASSLTVLNQPQHF
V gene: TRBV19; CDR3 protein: CASSRTYQETQYF
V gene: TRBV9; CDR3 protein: CASSVDGSMNTEAFF
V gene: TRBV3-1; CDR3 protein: CASSQPPGQGQETQYF
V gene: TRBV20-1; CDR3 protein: CSASDSRKGSYNEQFF
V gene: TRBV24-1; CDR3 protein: CATSDLAGETGELFF
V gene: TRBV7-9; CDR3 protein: CASSPIGTAQETQYF
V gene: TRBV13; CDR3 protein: CASSLVGWGGLFF
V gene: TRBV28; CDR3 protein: CASSRGRGEAGELFF
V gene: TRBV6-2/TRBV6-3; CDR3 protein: CASGLGLAEETQYF
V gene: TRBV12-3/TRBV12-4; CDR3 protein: CASRGAGEFSETQYF
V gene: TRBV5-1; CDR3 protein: CASSFSRTGGQETQYF
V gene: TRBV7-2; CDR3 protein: CASSPGKSSGRFSSYEQYF
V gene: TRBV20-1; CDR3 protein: CSAIGPGWDTQYF
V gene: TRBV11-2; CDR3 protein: CAGREGTGNTGELFF
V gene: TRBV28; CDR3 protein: CASSYDRGSYGYTF
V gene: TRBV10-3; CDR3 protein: CAISGGSGPTYNEQFF
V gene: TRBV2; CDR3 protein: CASSGQGATNEKLFF
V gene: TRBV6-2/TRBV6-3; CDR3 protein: CASSFGENQPQHF
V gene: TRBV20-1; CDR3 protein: CSALLGVTDIQYF
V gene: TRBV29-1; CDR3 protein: CSVPTSGSYNEQFF
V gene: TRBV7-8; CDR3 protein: CASSPRTGRLAGVSETQYF
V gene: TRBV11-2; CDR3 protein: CASSQDSSYEQYF